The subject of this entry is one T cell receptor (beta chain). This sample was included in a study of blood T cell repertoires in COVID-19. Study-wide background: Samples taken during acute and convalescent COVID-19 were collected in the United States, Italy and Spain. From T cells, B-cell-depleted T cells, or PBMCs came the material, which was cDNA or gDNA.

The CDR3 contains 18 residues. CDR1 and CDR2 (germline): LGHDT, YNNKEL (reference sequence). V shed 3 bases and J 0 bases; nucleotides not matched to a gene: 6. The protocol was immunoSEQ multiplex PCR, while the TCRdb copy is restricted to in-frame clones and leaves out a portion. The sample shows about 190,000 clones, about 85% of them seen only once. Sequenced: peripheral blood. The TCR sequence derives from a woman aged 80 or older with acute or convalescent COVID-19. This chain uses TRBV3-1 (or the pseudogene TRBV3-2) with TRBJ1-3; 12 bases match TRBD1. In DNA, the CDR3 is TGTGCCAGCAGCCATCTCACGGGACAGGGGGCCTCTGGAAACACCATATATTTT. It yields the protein CASSHLTGQGASGNTIYF.